This TCR beta chain is drawn from a study of Graves' ophthalmopathy and Graves' hyperthyroidism. Study information: Absence of ophthalmopathy within 18 months of follow-up defined stable hyperthyroidism. Findings of the study overall: Blood was where most expanded thyroid clonotypes above 0.001 frequency also turned up. Classification of ophthalmopathy versus stable hyperthyroidism by a 13-signature model yielded just under 90% sensitivity and 75% to 84% specificity.

Germline CDR1 DFQATT, CDR2 SNEGSKA (reference sequence). With 4 bases removed from V and 7 bases from J, the gap between germline ends came to 16 bases. The CDR3 length is 13 residues. Amplification from RNA transcripts yielded the TCR beta CDR3 regions. Amplification began with first-round RT-PCR using HTBI primers, then second-round multiplex PCR was performed. TCRdb re-called the multiplex PCR reads through MiXCR, storing one row per CDR3 protein. This sample has approximately 1.2 million distinct CDR3 sequences, with about 38% found just once. This clonotype has at least ten counts. Its antigen is not identified. Researchers turned away patients with other autoimmune diseases, uncontrolled infections, pregnancy or lactation.

The J gene is TRBJ1-2, the V gene TRBV20-1; D unclear. Material: peripheral blood or thyroid tissue (not recorded which). The sequence was obtained from an adult man with Graves' hyperthyroidism. The CDR3 here is CSAMAIEDSGYTF. CDR3 bases: TGCAGTGCTATGGCCATAGAAGACTCTGGCTACACCTTC.